The TCR beta chain described here comes from a study of blood T cell repertoires in COVID-19. Study details: Researchers got acute and convalescent COVID-19 samples from the United States, Italy and Spain.

This clone was detected once. The CDR3 spans 17 residues. J gave up 7 bases and V 3 bases, and 12 bases lay outside the gene matches. The germline V gene has CDR1 MGHRA and CDR2 YSYEKL. Sequencing used immunoSEQ multiplex PCR; TCRdb keeps in-frame clones, though not all of them. The data show 140,000 to 150,000 clones, approximately 90% seen once. The rearrangement links TRBV4-1 to TRBJ2-1; 10 nucleotides agree with TRBD2. The receptor comes from a man between 60 and 70 years old with active or convalescent COVID-19. The sample comprised peripheral blood. The CDR3 DNA reads as TGCGCCAGCAGCCAGGAAACTAGCGGGGCCCTGAGGAATGAGCAGTTCTTC. Translation: CASSQETSGALRNEQFF.